Listed below are T cell receptor beta chains from one sample, sequenced in a study of shared clonotypes between healthy human individuals. The data were produced by immunoSEQ multiplex PCR, yet TCRdb's version contains in-frame clones alone and is incomplete. This table holds over 1.5 million clones, approximately 98% found once. The sequencing input was naive CD4+ T cells sorted from blood. The receptor set was obtained from a man between 25 and 39 years old in good health. CDR3s include the opening cysteine and the closing phenylalanine or tryptophan. D genes are given only for firm matches. For some rows the clone size is stated as once, few or many, or as a class when expanded; others skip it.

size: once; V: TRBV2; D: .; J: TRBJ1-1; DNA: TGTGCCAGCAGTCAGAACACTGAAGCTTTCTTT; CDR3: CASSQNTEAFF
size: .; V: TRBV7-7; D: .; J: TRBJ2-7; DNA: TGTGCCAGCAGCCTCAATAGTCGCTACGAGCAGTACTTC; CDR3: CASSLNSRYEQYF
size: .; V: TRBV29-1; D: .; J: TRBJ2-1; DNA: TGCAGCGCAACTGCGGGACACTCGAGCTCCTACAATGAGCAGTTCTTC; CDR3: CSATAGHSSSYNEQFF
size: .; V: TRBV10-3; D: TRBD1; J: TRBJ1-2; DNA: TGTGCCCTCAGGGCCTCCGGGACAGGGGGATTCGGCGGCTACACCTTC; CDR3: CALRASGTGGFGGYTF
size: .; V: TRBV9; D: TRBD1; J: TRBJ2-7; DNA: TGTGCCAGCAGCGTCGGGACAGGGGGCGCATTGCAGCAGTACTTC; CDR3: CASSVGTGGALQQYF
size: .; V: TRBV7-9; D: TRBD2; J: TRBJ2-7; DNA: TGTGCCAGCAGCTTAGAGGGCGGGAGGGGAGTCGAGCAGTACTTC; CDR3: CASSLEGGRGVEQYF
size: once; V: TRBV4-1; D: .; J: TRBJ2-7; DNA: TGCGCCAGCAGCGGACAGTGGGCCCACAGGAGCGAGCAGTACTTC; CDR3: CASSGQWAHRSEQYF
size: .; V: TRBV28; D: TRBD2; J: TRBJ2-1; DNA: TGTGCCAGCAGTTCTGGCGGGACTAGTAGTTTCTTC; CDR3: CASSSGGTSSFF
size: .; V: TRBV5-4; D: .; J: TRBJ1-1; DNA: TGTGCCAGCAGTGGGGGGATGGAAGCTTTCTTT; CDR3: CASSGGMEAFF
size: .; V: TRBV11-2; D: TRBD2; J: TRBJ2-7; DNA: TGTGCCAGCAGCTTAAGCGGGGCCTACGAGCAGTACTTC; CDR3: CASSLSGAYEQYF
size: .; V: TRBV5-4; D: TRBD2; J: TRBJ2-3; DNA: TGTGCCAGCAGCTTGGGTACTAGCGGGTTCACAGATACGCAGTATTTT; CDR3: CASSLGTSGFTDTQYF